What follows are 10 T cell receptor beta chains derived from one specimen sequenced in a study of cytotoxic CD8 clonotypes in ibrutinib-treated CLL. Assay: immunoSEQ multiplex PCR; the TCRdb copy retains only in-frame clones and omits some. The sample has some 150,000 clones, around 82% seen once. Sequences were derived from PBMCs, sampled after 36 months of ibrutinib treatment. The receptors were gathered from a human donor with chronic lymphocytic leukemia.

The CDR3 loop is CASSRPGQRSFEQFF. Written as DNA, the CDR3 is TGTGCCAGCAGCCGCCCGGGACAACGGAGTTTTGAGCAGTTCTTC. This rearrangement joins TRBV11-2 to TRBJ2-1, with D perhaps matching TRBD1 (6 bases). V was cut by 5 bases and J by 9 bases, with 20 bases left in between. Germline V gene data show CDR1 as SGHAT and CDR2 as FQNNGV. This CDR3 has 15 amino acids.

This clone was seen only once. The chain links TRBV7-6 to TRBJ2-2, with D perhaps matching TRBD2 (6 bases). Germline CDR1 and CDR2: SGHVS and FNYEAQ. Between the trimmed V and J ends, which lost 5 bases and 1 base, there was a span of 11 bases. This CDR3 is built from 15 residues. The CDR3 reads CASSRMGGNTGELFF. The CDR3 DNA follows: TGTGCCAGCAGCCGCATGGGGGGGAACACCGGGGAGCTGTTTTTT.

This clone was picked up a small number of times. Written as DNA, the CDR3 is TGCGCCAGCAGTGACACAGGAGGACCCTATGGCTACACCTTC. Amino acids: CASSDTGGPYGYTF. The rearrangement joins TRBV10-1 to TRBJ1-2, with D tentatively TRBD1 (5 bases). The CDR3 is 14 residues long. From germline, CDR1 is WNHNN and CDR2 SYGVQD (reference sequence). Between the trimmed V and J ends, which lost 3 bases and 4 bases, there was a span of 12 bases.

The CDR3: CASRNPNSGANVLTF. The CDR3 bases are TGCGCCAGCAGAAACCCGAACTCTGGGGCCAACGTCCTGACTTTC. The chain is built from TRBV5-1 and TRBJ2-6; no definite D call. The CDR3 loop spans 15 amino acids. Trimming pared 5 bases from V and 0 bases from J, leaving 9 bases between. Per the germline V gene, CDR1 is SGHRS and CDR2 is YFSETQ. Filled out from reference TRBV5-1 and TRBJ2-6, the complete variable domain reads KAGVTQTPRYLIKTRGQQVTLSCSPISGHRSVSWYQQTPGQGLQFLFEYFSETQRNKGNFPGRFSGRQFSNSRSEMNVSTLELGDSALYLCASRNPNSGANVLTFGAGSRLTVL.

The V gene is TRBV6-6, the J gene TRBJ1-5, with D unresolved. The V gene lost 6 bases and the J gene lost 0 bases, with 6 bases spanning the gap. There are 13 residues in the CDR3. In germline, CDR1 is MNHNY, CDR2 SVGAGI (reference sequence). The CDR3 here is CASRIYSNQPQHF. As DNA, the CDR3 is TGTGCCAGCAGAATCTATAGCAATCAGCCCCAGCATTTT.

In nucleotides, the CDR3 is TGTGCCAGCAGTTCGGAGAGGGAGGGGGCCACCTATGGCTACACCTTC. Translated: CASSSEREGATYGYTF. The J gene is TRBJ1-2, the V gene TRBV28; 7 bases fit TRBD1. Germline-derived CDR1 and CDR2 are MDHEN and SYDVKM. The CDR3 covers 16 residues. The V gene end was trimmed by 4 bases and the J gene end by 4 bases; junction bases not matched to a gene: 12.

The J gene is TRBJ2-3, the V gene TRBV28; 8 bases line up with TRBD2. Germline CDR1 reads MDHEN; CDR2 reads SYDVKM. The junction had 12 bases not matched to a gene; V was cut back by 5 bases and J by 2 bases. The CDR3 covers 17 residues. The CDR3 region has the DNA TGTGCCAGCAGTCCGCCCGGAGCGGGGGAGGACACAGATACGCAGTATTTT. Residues: CASSPPGAGEDTDTQYF.

This clone was seen once. The V gene is TRBV7-6, the J gene TRBJ1-1, with D tentatively TRBD1 (6 bases). CDR1 and CDR2 (germline): SGHVS, FNYEAQ. V lost 4 bases to trimming and J lost 3 bases, with 15 bases between them. This CDR3 has 15 amino acids. This CDR3 reads CASSSTGLGDTEAFF. The CDR3 DNA reads as TGTGCCAGCAGCTCCACAGGGCTTGGGGACACTGAAGCTTTCTTT.

V usage is TRBV2 and J usage is TRBJ1-1, with 8 bases matching TRBD1. Unmatched junction bases numbered 12, after V lost 8 bases and J lost 4 bases. The CDR3 runs 15 residues. Germline V gene data show CDR1 as SNHLY and CDR2 as FYNNEI. The CDR3 region has the DNA TGTGCCAGCCTCCCGGGACAGGCTAGGGGCACTGAAGCTTTCTTT. Its translation: CASLPGQARGTEAFF.

For the CDR3, the DNA is TGTGCCAGCAGCCCTTGGGACTTGGGATGGGGCGAGCAGTACTTC. This sequence encodes CASSPWDLGWGEQYF. The chain recombines TRBV7-2 with TRBJ2-7; a weak D match, TRBD2 (6 bases). V lost 5 bases, J lost 6 bases, and 20 bases lay in between. There are 15 residues in the CDR3. CDR1 SGHTA and CDR2 FQGNSA come from the germline V gene.